The rows below give T cell receptor beta chains drawn from one sample of a study of metastatic and nonmetastatic thyroid tumors. TCRdb re-called the PCR reads via MiXCR. Seen here are 7,000 to 10,000 clones, roughly a quarter observed once, and the top ten hold roughly a sixth. Sequencing was done on a sample of tumor tissue. Receptors were obtained from a female donor with papillary thyroid cancer or a benign thyroid nodule (not recorded which). Some clones in this sample may be carry-over from other donors' samples. CDR3s include the opening cysteine and the closing phenylalanine or tryptophan. The D gene is left open where the match is weak. Clone size, where shown, is once, few, many, or a class for clones that have expanded.

CDR3	DNA	V	J	D	size
CASQISSGANVLTF	TGTGCAAGCCAAATATCTTCCGGGGCCAACGTCCTGACTTTC	TRBV6-1	TRBJ2-6	-	medium-sized
CASAHRDRVRNTEAFF	TGTGCCTCAGCACACCGGGACAGGGTCAGAAACACTGAAGCTTTCTTT	TRBV19	TRBJ1-1	TRBD1	many
CASRATDPFF	TGTGCCAGCAGAGCGACAGACCCGTTTTTT	TRBV12-3/TRBV12-4	TRBJ2-2	-	few
CATSRDHSDRTIRQPQHF	TGTGCCACCAGCAGAGACCACTCGGACAGAACAATACGGCAGCCCCAGCATTTT	TRBV15	TRBJ1-5	-	many
CASSLALYSNQPQHF	TGTGCCAGCAGCTTGGCCCTTTATAGCAATCAGCCCCAGCATTTT	TRBV5-6	TRBJ1-5	-	many
CASSLYTLYGYTF	TGTGCCAGCAGCCTCTATACCCTCTATGGCTACACCTTC	TRBV7-2	TRBJ1-2	-	medium-sized
CASSGARIYGYTF	TGTGCCAGCAGTGGAGCCAGAATCTATGGCTACACCTTC	TRBV25-1	TRBJ1-2	-	medium-sized
CASRPRQGASGELFF	TGTGCCAGCAGACCCAGACAGGGGGCGTCCGGGGAGCTGTTTTTT	TRBV7-9	TRBJ2-2	TRBD1	-
CASSSGLTSSYEQYF	TGCGCCAGCAGCTCGGGACTGACGAGCTCCTACGAGCAGTACTTC	TRBV5-1	TRBJ2-7	-	many
CASISGHGVYYEQYF	TGCGCCAGCATCTCGGGACACGGAGTGTACTACGAGCAGTACTTC	TRBV5-1	TRBJ2-7	-	-
CASSSGVNTGELFF	TGCGCCAGCAGTTCGGGGGTGAACACCGGGGAGCTGTTTTTT	TRBV5-1	TRBJ2-2	-	medium-sized
CAWFEMGPKGSYGYTF	TGTGCCTGGTTCGAAATGGGCCCCAAGGGCTCCTATGGCTACACCTTC	TRBV30	TRBJ1-2	-	-
CASSLTGVPTDTQYF	TGTGCCAGCAGCTTAACGGGAGTACCCACAGATACGCAGTATTTT	TRBV11-1	TRBJ2-3	-	-
CASSLGPGGALAGKLFF	TGTGCCAGCAGCTTAGGCCCGGGGGGGGCGCTTGCGGGAAAACTGTTTTTT	TRBV11-2	TRBJ1-4	-	many
CASSGPTSGRAYDTDTQYF	TGCGCCAGCAGTGGGCCGACTAGCGGGAGGGCCTATGACACAGATACGCAGTATTTT	TRBV10-1	TRBJ2-3	TRBD2	few
CASGLEGARAYEQYF	TGCGCCAGCGGGCTTGAGGGGGCCAGGGCCTACGAGCAGTACTTC	TRBV5-1	TRBJ2-7	TRBD1	-
CASSWATSGELETQYF	TGTGCCAGCAGTTGGGCGACTAGCGGTGAGCTAGAGACCCAGTACTTC	TRBV27	TRBJ2-5	TRBD2	medium-sized
CASSPQENQPQHF	TGTGCCAGCAGTCCCCAGGAAAATCAGCCCCAGCATTTT	TRBV6-1	TRBJ1-5	-	few
CASSYSDTRSLHF	TGTGCCAGCAGTTACTCAGACACCCGGTCACTCCACTTT	TRBV6-5	TRBJ1-6	-	-
CASSGGQDNEQFF	TGTGCCAGCAGTGGGGGCCAGGACAATGAGCAGTTCTTC	TRBV4-2	TRBJ2-1	-	-
CASSQTGGLNGYTF	TGTGCCAGCAGTCAGACAGGGGGGCTTAATGGCTACACCTTC	TRBV6-1	TRBJ1-2	TRBD1	-
CASSFLDPWLRAEAFF	TGTGCCAGCAGTTTTCTGGACCCGTGGCTTCGGGCTGAAGCTTTCTTT	TRBV28	TRBJ1-1	-	medium-sized
CASSKAEPGLQYF	TGTGCCAGCAGCAAGGCCGAACCGGGATTACAGTACTTC	TRBV13	TRBJ2-7	-	many
CASSQLLGSTYEQYF	TGTGCCAGCAGCCAACTACTCGGGTCGACCTACGAGCAGTACTTC	TRBV4-2	TRBJ2-7	-	many
CASSPRVTGIETQYF	TGTGCCAGTAGTCCTCGAGTGACGGGGATAGAGACCCAGTACTTC	TRBV19	TRBJ2-5	-	-